Below are 20 T cell receptor beta chains sequenced from a single sample in a study of blood T cell repertoires in COVID-19. Some clones are missing from TCRdb's copy, which holds only in-frame ones; the method was immunoSEQ multiplex PCR. The table lists roughly 200,000 clones, 70% to 90% of them singletons. Sequenced: peripheral blood. Receptors were obtained from a man in his 60s with acute or convalescent COVID-19.

V is TRBV5-1 and J is TRBJ1-1; D unclear. This CDR3 spans 13 amino acids. With 5 bases removed from V and 2 bases from J, the gap between germline ends came to 10 bases. Germline CDR1 and CDR2: SGHRS and YFSETQ. This CDR3 reads CASRSQENTEAFF. The CDR3 DNA sequence: TGCGCCAGCAGGAGTCAGGAAAACACTGAAGCTTTCTTT.

The chain is built from TRBV20-1 and TRBJ2-3; TRBD1 might be the D (5 bases). Germline V gene data show CDR1 as DFQATT and CDR2 as SNEGSKA (reference sequence). The V end was cut by 7 bases, the J end by 0 bases, with 5 bases between. The CDR3 extends over 11 amino acids. The CDR3 protein is CSGGSTDTQYF. The CDR3 region has the DNA TGCAGTGGGGGCAGCACAGATACGCAGTATTTT.

The chain uses TRBV28 and TRBJ1-5; TRBD1 is a possible D gene (6 bases). Germline CDR1 is MDHEN and CDR2 is SYDVKM. CDR3 length equals 15 residues. With 6 bases removed from V and 1 base from J, the gap between germline ends came to 13 bases. The CDR3 DNA sequence: TGTGCCAGCAGGATACAGGGACAAAGCAATCAGCCCCAGCATTTT. Translated, it gives CASRIQGQSNQPQHF.

The chain links TRBV12-5 to TRBJ1-2; possible D gene TRBD1, 6 bases. This CDR3 has 16 residues. The V and J ends lost 2 bases and 6 bases respectively, with 19 bases between them. Germline V gene sequence: CDR1 LGHNT, CDR2 FRNRAP. In nucleotides, the CDR3 is TGTGCTAGTGGTTTGAAGGAAACCGGACAGTCCCATGGCTACACCTTC. Amino acid sequence: CASGLKETGQSHGYTF.

The CDR3 nucleotides are TGTGCCAGCACCTGGGCCTCGCCTAACTATGGCTACACCTTC. Translated, it gives CASTWASPNYGYTF. The V call is TRBV27, the J call TRBJ1-2; D is undetermined. Deletions cut 7 bases from V and 0 bases from J, with 12 bases between. CDR1 and CDR2 from the germline V gene are MNHEY and SMNVEV (reference sequence). The CDR3 has 14 amino acids.

In regard to this clone: One junction end does not reproduce the germline sequence, and a read error may be involved. The rearrangement uses TRBV19 and TRBJ2-3; TRBD2 matches at 11 bases. This CDR3 contains 13 residues. CDR1 is LNHDA, CDR2 SQIVND, per germline (reference sequence). The CDR3 region is CAGSGRAGDTQYF. DNA of the CDR3: TGTGCCGGTAGCGGGAGGGCCGGAGATACGCAGTATTTT. The entire variable domain, with the rest obtained from reference TRBV19 and TRBJ2-3, is as follows: DGGITQSPKYLFRKEGQNVTLSCEQNLNHDAMYWYRQDPGQGLRLIYYSQIVNDFQKGDIAEGYSVSREKKESFPLTVTSAQKNPTAFYLCAGSGRAGDTQYFGPGTRLTVL.

CDR3 amino acids: CAAGQENTGELFF. For the CDR3, the DNA is TGTGCCGCCGGACAGGAAAACACCGGGGAGCTGTTTTTT. The chain employs TRBV24-1 and TRBJ2-2; 7 bases align to TRBD1. This CDR3 region has 13 residues. Germline V gene sequence: CDR1 KGHDR, CDR2 SFDVKD. Germline trimming cut 12 bases from V and 2 bases from J; bases unmatched to any gene: 5.

This clone was found once. The gene calls are TRBV2 and TRBJ1-5, with D maybe TRBD1 (6 bases). The length of the CDR3 is 14 residues. V lost 7 bases, J lost 1 base, and 11 bases lay in between. CDR1 and CDR2 (germline): SNHLY, FYNNEI. In nucleotides, the CDR3 is TGTGCCAGCATGACAGGAGCAAGCAATCAGCCCCAGCATTTT. Its translation: CASMTGASNQPQHF.

The chain carries TRBV18 and TRBJ2-2; TRBD1 matches at 10 bases. The germline CDR1 and CDR2 sequences are KGHSH and LQKENI. V dropped 6 bases and J dropped 0; count of bases not matched to a gene: 10. The CDR3 runs to 18 residues. The CDR3 DNA is TGTGCCAGCTCTCCTGGACAGGGGGGAATCGCGAACACCGGGGAGCTGTTTTTT. It translates to CASSPGQGGIANTGELFF. Full variable domain (rest looked up from reference TRBV18 and TRBJ2-2): NAGVMQNPRHLVRRRGQEARLRCSPMKGHSHVYWYRQLPEEGLKFMVYLQKENIIDESGMPKERFSAEFPKEGPSILRIQQVVRGDSAAYFCASSPGQGGIANTGELFFGEGSRLTVL.

The chain is built from TRBV9 and TRBJ2-7, with D perhaps TRBD2 (6 bases). The germline CDR1 and CDR2 sequences are SGDLS and YYNGEE. The CDR3 totals 16 residues. V lost 0 bases to trimming and J lost 0 bases, with 13 bases between them. The CDR3 spells CASSVGWDLSSYEQYF. Here the CDR3 DNA reads TGTGCCAGCAGCGTAGGGTGGGACTTAAGCTCCTACGAGCAGTACTTC.

The rearrangement uses TRBV2 and TRBJ2-2; D uncertain. Trimming stripped 6 bases from V and 3 bases from J, with 5 bases between. Germline CDR1 reads SNHLY; CDR2 reads FYNNEI. CDR3 size: 12 residues. The CDR3 region has the DNA TGTGCCAGCAGGAGTTACACCGGGGAGCTGTTTTTT. Translating gives CASRSYTGELFF.

The chain joins TRBV5-1 to TRBJ1-2; TRBD1 might be the D (6 bases). V lost 0 bases and J lost 8, with 11 bases in between. The CDR3 spans 13 residues. Germline-derived CDR1 and CDR2 are SGHRS and YFSETQ. The CDR3 spells CASSLDPGAGYTF. In nucleotides, the CDR3 is TGCGCCAGCAGCTTGGATCCAGGGGCGGGCTACACCTTC.

V is TRBV18 and J is TRBJ1-5, with TRBD1 matching 7 bases. Unmatched junction bases numbered 12, after V lost 3 bases and J lost 7 bases. This CDR3 contains 16 residues. CDR1 and CDR2 from the germline V gene are KGHSH and LQKENI. The CDR3 nucleotides read TGTGCCAGCTCACCCCAGGGACAGCCCGGCGGCCAGCCCCAGCATTTT. Protein sequence: CASSPQGQPGGQPQHF.

The chain is built from TRBV7-9 and TRBJ2-3, with 10 nucleotides matching TRBD1. Germline loops: CDR1 SEHNR, CDR2 FQNEAQ (reference sequence). The CDR3 length is 16 residues. J gave up 4 bases and V 5 bases, and 9 bases lay outside the gene matches. CDR3 DNA sequence: TGTGCCAGCAGCCCCCGGACAGGGGGGAGCGCAGATACGCAGTATTTT. This sequence encodes CASSPRTGGSADTQYF.

The chain links TRBV27 to TRBJ2-1; 7 positions agree with TRBD2. The J segment lost 2 bases and the V segment lost 5 bases, leaving 6 bases of the junction unmatched. The CDR3 covers 15 residues. From germline, CDR1 is MNHEY and CDR2 SMNVEV (reference sequence). The CDR3 sequence is CASSPTGGPYNEQFF. The CDR3 nucleotides read TGTGCCAGCAGTCCGACGGGAGGCCCCTACAATGAGCAGTTCTTC.

The chain is built from TRBV7-2 and TRBJ1-1; the match to TRBD1 covers 8 bases. Per the germline V gene, CDR1 is SGHTA and CDR2 is FQGNSA. V was clipped by 5 bases and J by 4 bases; unmatched bases: 12. There are 16 residues in the CDR3. The CDR3 DNA is TGTGCCAGCAGCCAACAAGCCAGGGACAGGCCCACTGAAGCTTTCTTT. This translates into CASSQQARDRPTEAFF. Variable domain in full (rest from reference TRBV7-2 and TRBJ1-1): GAGVSQSPSNKVTEKGKDVELRCDPISGHTALYWYRQSLGQGLEFLIYFQGNSAPDKSGLPSDRFSAERTGGSVSTLTIQRTQQEDSAVYLCASSQQARDRPTEAFFGQGTRLTVV.

The V call is TRBV28, the J call TRBJ1-2; D is unresolved. The V and J ends lost 6 bases and 8 bases respectively, with 10 bases between them. The CDR3 is 11 amino acids. Germline CDR1 reads MDHEN; CDR2 reads SYDVKM. CDR3 in DNA: TGTGCCAGCAGGAACCCGGGGGGCTACACCTTC. Translation gives CASRNPGGYTF.

This clone was seen a few times. The J gene is TRBJ1-3, the V gene TRBV3-1 (or the pseudogene TRBV3-2); 9 bases fit TRBD1. This CDR3 contains 16 residues. Trimming removed 6 bases from V and 4 bases from J; junction bases left unmatched: 10. Germline CDR1 and CDR2: LGHDT and YNNKEL (reference sequence). The CDR3 spells CASSTGGAFQGNTIYF. CDR3 bases: TGTGCCAGCAGTACAGGGGGCGCTTTCCAAGGAAACACCATATATTTT.

The gene calls are TRBV19 and TRBJ1-1; D is unresolved. This CDR3 is built from 15 residues. Trimming removed 7 bases at V and 4 bases at J, with 19 bases between. CDR1 is LNHDA and CDR2 is SQIVND in the germline V gene (reference sequence). The DNA for the CDR3 is TGTGCCAGTACCAGATGGACTCCCGGAACCACTGAAGCTTTCTTT. Translation gives CASTRWTPGTTEAFF.

The chain joins TRBV6-5 to TRBJ1-2, with TRBD1 matching over 7 bases. J lost 5 bases, V lost 7 bases, and 7 bases had no gene match. Germline CDR1 reads MNHEY; CDR2 reads SVGAGI. The CDR3 runs 13 residues. The CDR3 nucleotides read TGTGCCAGCAAGCCCGGGACAGCTTATGGCTACACCTTC. Protein sequence: CASKPGTAYGYTF.